Included here is one T cell receptor (beta chain) sequence, with context. Its antigen is not yet known. Germline is not matched at one junction end, which may reflect a read error. The TCR beta CDR3 regions were amplified from RNA transcripts. The TCR CDR3 was subjected to a first round of RT-PCR using the HTBI primer set and the Qiagen OneStep RT-PCR kit. A second multiplex PCR round built the libraries, followed by size selection and purification. Paired-end sequencing of the libraries was performed with 100 bp reads on an Illumina HiSeq2000. The paper's processing steps were these. Raw data were processed with SOAPnuke, discarding reads with adapters, uncalled bases, mean Phred below 15, or no exact constant-primer or identifier match. High-quality paired reads were merged using COPE v1.2.5, and each unique nucleotide sequence was defined as a clonotype. MiTCR v1.1 was used to align the clonotypes against IMGT TRBV, TRBD and TRBJ reference segments. Analysis was restricted to V-J combinations with a frequency above 0.0001, which covered roughly 99% of repertoires. A TCS score was defined as the ratio between F50 (clonal expansion) and ExV (chaos), using BLOSUM62-based TCRdist between CDR3 peptides within each V-J. Welch's t-statistics and random forest reduced around 520 V-J features to roughly 13, which were used in a naive Bayes classifier (R e1071). In-frame beta chains were kept once TCRdb had trimmed the public reads at Q25 with fastp and called clones with MiXCR. Here each entry gathers all rows of one CDR3 protein and keeps the most common genes and DNA. For this entry, the V and J calls and clone size follow TCRdb and not the study's own pipeline. The sample table holds approximately 400,000 distinct CDR3 sequences, of which roughly 14% were seen once. Of the sample, about 20% is held by the ten largest clones.

This specimen comes from a study of T cells in Graves' hyperthyroidism and ophthalmopathy (dated by TCRdb to between 2018 and 2020). In terms of the full investigation: Peripheral blood was sampled at the time of initial diagnosis, prior to any treatment. TCR V-J signatures able to tell the groups apart were searched for in a discovery cohort of 90 to 100 patients, of whom more than 40 had Graves' ophthalmopathy and more than 55 had stable Graves' hyperthyroidism. An independent validation cohort of fewer than 20 hyperthyroidism patients and about 15 patients who later progressed to ophthalmopathy tested prospective prediction of ophthalmopathy. The 100 discovery patients were randomly split 7:3 into training and test sets. Thyroid tissue and blood T-cell repertoires from several Graves' hyperthyroidism patients were also compared in the study. Once sampling was done, hyperthyroidism patients were given methimazole at a starting dose of 30 mg daily, whereas ophthalmopathy patients were given high-dose intravenous methylprednisolone. According to the paper, TCR Vbeta CDR3 sequencing was carried out on 120 to 150 peripheral blood samples, which came from fewer than 50 ophthalmopathy, fewer than 80 hyperthyroidism and approximately 17 progressor patients. What the authors observed across the whole study: In cross-validation, a model built on a 13 V-J signature told ophthalmopathy apart from stable hyperthyroidism with just under 90% sensitivity and roughly 82% specificity, and in testing the same model reached 80%/75%. Most expanded thyroid clonotypes (frequency above 0.001) were also detected in blood, suggesting blood repertoires may reflect thyroid immune responses. In validation, the model predicted progression to ophthalmopathy with approximately 71% sensitivity and 72% to 75% specificity, a median of 6.5 months before onset. No statistical method was used to fix the sample size in advance, and group allocation was not hidden from the investigators.

There are 17 amino acids in the CDR3, from cysteine to phenylalanine inclusive. The retained sequence is limited to the CDR3, 51 bases, with the frame set at the first base. CDR1 and CDR2 are read off the germline V gene as MGHRA and YSYEKL. Ophthalmopathy patients had moderately to severely active disease, Clinical Activity Score of at least 3, NOSPECS grade of at least 4, and duration under 3 months. Patients with uncontrolled infections, other autoimmune diseases, pregnancy or lactation were excluded. Diagnoses were established on the basis of clinical symptoms, serum thyroxine and TRAb, thyroid ultrasound, and orbital computed tomography. PBMCs were isolated from about 9.1 ml of fresh peripheral blood by Ficoll-Paque density gradient centrifugation. Trizol reagent was used to extract total RNA, and RNA quality was then checked on an Agilent 2100 Bioanalyzer.

What was sequenced was blood. The rearrangement combines TRBV4-1 with TRBJ2-3; 8 bases in between match TRBD1. This receptor was taken from a woman in her twenties or thirties with Graves' ophthalmopathy. The CDR3 in this case is CASNQNPGTGYMDTQYF. The DNA is TGCGCCAGCAACCAAAACCCCGGGACAGGCTATATGGATACGCAGTATTTT.